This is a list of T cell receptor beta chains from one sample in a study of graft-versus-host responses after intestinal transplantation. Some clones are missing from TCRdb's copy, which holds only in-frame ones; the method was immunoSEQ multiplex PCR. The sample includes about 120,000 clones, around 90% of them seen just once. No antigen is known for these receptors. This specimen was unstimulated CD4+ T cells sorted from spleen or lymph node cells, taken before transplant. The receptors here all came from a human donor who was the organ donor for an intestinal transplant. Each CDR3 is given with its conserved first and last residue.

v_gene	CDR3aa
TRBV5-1	CASSLGAAGGAYEQYF
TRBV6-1	CASSEVSVGEQYF
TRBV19	CASSIGIGRPISNQPQHF
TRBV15	CATSGQSGTTYEQYF
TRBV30	CAWSWKGRNGYTF
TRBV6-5	CASSRGQPNQPQHF
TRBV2	CASKAGSNEKLFF
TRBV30	CAWGTGGMAGVYHEQYF
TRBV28	CASSSGPHGVGYTF
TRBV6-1	CASSEGGTGYQPQHF
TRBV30	CAWSVQNTGELFF
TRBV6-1	CASTNTDTQYF
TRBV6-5	CASSNPSHYTDTQYF
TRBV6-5	CASSVRPWSTQYF
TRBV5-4	CASSLDVGDEQFF
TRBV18	CASSPLHFPSGSYNEQFF
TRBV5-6	CASSFGLAGADTQYF
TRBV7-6	CASSLGTSSNEQFF
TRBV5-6	CASSARRYEQYF
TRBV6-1	CASRGRRELETQYF
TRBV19	CASSVTGDSTDTQYF
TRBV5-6	CASSFVPRDTGELFF
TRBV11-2	CASSLRTLYNEQFF
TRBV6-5	CASSYATVEVDEQYF
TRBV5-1	CASSRGETEAFF
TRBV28	CASSVPTGDYYEQYF
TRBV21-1	CASSKEGTENTGELFF
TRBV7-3	CASSSGQGATGELFF
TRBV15	CATSRGHSYEQYF
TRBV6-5	CASSLISSGQVAAFF
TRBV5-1	CASSWGGRQSTGELFF
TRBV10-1	CATKSDRAEIEKLFF
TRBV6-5	CASRTERETEAFF
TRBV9	CASSASPGGANEQFF
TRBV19	CASGSRGGTYYGYTF
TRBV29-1	CSGDRDSPYNEQFF
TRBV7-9	CASSTRPRGPDTQYF
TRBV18	CASSLRDGAYEQYF
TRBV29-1	CSVGETYYNEQFF
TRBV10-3	CATYGLDINEQFF